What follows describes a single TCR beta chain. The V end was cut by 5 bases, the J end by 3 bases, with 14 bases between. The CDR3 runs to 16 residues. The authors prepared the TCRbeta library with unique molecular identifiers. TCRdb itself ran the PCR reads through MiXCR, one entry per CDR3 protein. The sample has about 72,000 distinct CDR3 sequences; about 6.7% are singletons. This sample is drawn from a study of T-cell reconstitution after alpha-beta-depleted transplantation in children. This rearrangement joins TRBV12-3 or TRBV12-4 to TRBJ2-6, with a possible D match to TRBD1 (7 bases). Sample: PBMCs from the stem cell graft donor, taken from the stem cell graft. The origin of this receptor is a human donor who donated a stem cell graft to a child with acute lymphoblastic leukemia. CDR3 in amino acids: CASSGGTAHGANVLTF. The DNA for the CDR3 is TGTGCCAGCAGTGGGGGGACAGCGCATGGGGCCAACGTCCTGACTTTC.